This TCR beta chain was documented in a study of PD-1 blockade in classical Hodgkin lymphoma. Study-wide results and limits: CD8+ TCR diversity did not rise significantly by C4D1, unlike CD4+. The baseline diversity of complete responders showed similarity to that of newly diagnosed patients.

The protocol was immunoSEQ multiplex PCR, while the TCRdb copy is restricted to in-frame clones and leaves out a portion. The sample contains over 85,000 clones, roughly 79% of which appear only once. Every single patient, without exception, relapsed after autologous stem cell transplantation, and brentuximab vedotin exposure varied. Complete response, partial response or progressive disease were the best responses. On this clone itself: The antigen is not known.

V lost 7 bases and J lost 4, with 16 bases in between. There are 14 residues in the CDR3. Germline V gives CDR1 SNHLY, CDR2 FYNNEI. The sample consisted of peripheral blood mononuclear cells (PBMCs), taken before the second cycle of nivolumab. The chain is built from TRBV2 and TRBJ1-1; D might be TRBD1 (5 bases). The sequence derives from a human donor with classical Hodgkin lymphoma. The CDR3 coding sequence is TGTGCCAGCACTCCAGCAGGGTTGACCACTGAAGCTTTCTTT. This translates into CASTPAGLTTEAFF.